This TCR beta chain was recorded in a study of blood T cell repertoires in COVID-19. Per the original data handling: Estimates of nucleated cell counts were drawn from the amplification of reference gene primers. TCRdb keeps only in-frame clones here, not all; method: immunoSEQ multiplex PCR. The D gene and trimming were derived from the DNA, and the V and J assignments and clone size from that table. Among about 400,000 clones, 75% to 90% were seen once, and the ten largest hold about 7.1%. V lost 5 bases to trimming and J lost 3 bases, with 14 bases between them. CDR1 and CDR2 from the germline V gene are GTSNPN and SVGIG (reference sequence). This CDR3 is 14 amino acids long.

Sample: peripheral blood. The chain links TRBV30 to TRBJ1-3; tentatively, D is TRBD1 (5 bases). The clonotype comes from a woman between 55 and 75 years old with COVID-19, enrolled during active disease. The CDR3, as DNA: TGTGCCTGGTACCCAGGGTATGATGGAAACACCATATATTTT. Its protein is CAWYPGYDGNTIYF.